This T cell receptor beta chain was retrieved from a study of T cell changes during pregnancy in multiple sclerosis. From germline, CDR1 is MDHEN and CDR2 SYDVKM. The CDR3 has 16 amino acids. The J segment lost 4 bases and the V segment lost 8 bases, leaving 13 bases of the junction unmatched. Clones were read by immunoSEQ multiplex PCR, and TCRdb kept only the in-frame ones, dropping some. The data show 90,000 to 100,000 clones, approximately 90% seen once. This clone has just one count. This clonotype was sampled from a female donor in good health, enrolled as a control in a pregnancy study. This rearrangement joins TRBV28 to TRBJ1-1, with TRBD1 identical over 10 bases. Sequencing used peripheral blood, obtained after pregnancy. This CDR3 reads CASSPPGQGFSTEAFF. Here the CDR3 DNA reads TGTGCCAGCTCCCCGCCGGGACAGGGGTTCAGCACTGAAGCTTTCTTT.